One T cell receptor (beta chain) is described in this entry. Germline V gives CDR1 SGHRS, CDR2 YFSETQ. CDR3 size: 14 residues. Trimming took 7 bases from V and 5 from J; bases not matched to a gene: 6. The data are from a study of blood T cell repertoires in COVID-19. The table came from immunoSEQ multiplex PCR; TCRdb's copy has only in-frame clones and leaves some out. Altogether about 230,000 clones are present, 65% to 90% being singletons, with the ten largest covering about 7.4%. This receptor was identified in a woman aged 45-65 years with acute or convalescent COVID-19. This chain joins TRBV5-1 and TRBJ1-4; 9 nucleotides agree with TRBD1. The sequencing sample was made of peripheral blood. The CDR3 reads CASCTGTGNEKLFF. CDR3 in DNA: TGCGCCAGCTGTACCGGGACAGGGAATGAAAAACTGTTTTTT.